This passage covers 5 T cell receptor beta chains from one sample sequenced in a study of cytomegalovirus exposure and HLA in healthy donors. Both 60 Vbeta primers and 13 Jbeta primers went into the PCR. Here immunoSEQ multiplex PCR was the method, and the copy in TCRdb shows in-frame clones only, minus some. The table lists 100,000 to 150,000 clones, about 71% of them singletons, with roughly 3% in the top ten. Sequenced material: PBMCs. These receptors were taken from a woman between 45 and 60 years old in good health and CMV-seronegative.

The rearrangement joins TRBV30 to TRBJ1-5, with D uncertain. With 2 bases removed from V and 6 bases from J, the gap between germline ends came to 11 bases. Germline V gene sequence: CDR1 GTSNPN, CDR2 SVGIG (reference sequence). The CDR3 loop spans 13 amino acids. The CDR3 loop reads CAWSFTPGQPQHF. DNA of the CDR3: TGTGCCTGGAGTTTTACCCCCGGTCAGCCCCAGCATTTT.

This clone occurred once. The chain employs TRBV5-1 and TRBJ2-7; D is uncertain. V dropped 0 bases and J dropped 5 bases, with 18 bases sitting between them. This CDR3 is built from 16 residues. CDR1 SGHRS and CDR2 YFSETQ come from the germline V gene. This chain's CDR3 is CASSLGLSPGFHEQYF. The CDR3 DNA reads TGCGCCAGCAGCTTGGGTCTGTCCCCGGGTTTCCACGAGCAGTACTTC. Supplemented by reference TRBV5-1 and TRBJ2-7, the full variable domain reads KAGVTQTPRYLIKTRGQQVTLSCSPISGHRSVSWYQQTPGQGLQFLFEYFSETQRNKGNFPGRFSGRQFSNSRSEMNVSTLELGDSALYLCASSLGLSPGFHEQYFGPGTRLTVT.

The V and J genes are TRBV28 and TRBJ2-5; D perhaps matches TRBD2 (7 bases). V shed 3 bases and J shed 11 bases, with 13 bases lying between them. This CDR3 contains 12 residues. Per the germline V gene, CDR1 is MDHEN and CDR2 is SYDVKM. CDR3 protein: CASSFVGGEQYF. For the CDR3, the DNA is TGTGCCAGCAGTTTTGTAGGGGGGGAGCAGTACTTC.

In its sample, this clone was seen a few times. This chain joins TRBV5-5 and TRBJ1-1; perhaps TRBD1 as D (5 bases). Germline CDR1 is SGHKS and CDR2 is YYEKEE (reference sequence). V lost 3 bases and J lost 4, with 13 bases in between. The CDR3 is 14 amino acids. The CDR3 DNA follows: TGTGCCAGCAGCTACCTGGGGGGAAGCACTGAAGCTTTCTTT. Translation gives CASSYLGGSTEAFF.

In DNA form, the CDR3 reads TGCGCCAGCAGCTCCGGACAGGGGACAAACACCGGGGAGCTGTTTTTT. Protein sequence: CASSSGQGTNTGELFF. The V gene is TRBV5-1, the J gene TRBJ2-2, with 9 bases aligning to TRBD1. V dropped 3 bases and J dropped 2; count of bases not matched to a gene: 5. The CDR3 is 16 amino acids. The germline V gene has CDR1 SGHRS and CDR2 YFSETQ. The variable domain in full, completed from reference TRBV5-1 and TRBJ2-2, reads KAGVTQTPRYLIKTRGQQVTLSCSPISGHRSVSWYQQTPGQGLQFLFEYFSETQRNKGNFPGRFSGRQFSNSRSEMNVSTLELGDSALYLCASSSGQGTNTGELFFGEGSRLTVL.